Below are 5 T cell receptor beta chains sequenced from a single sample in a study of tumor and adjacent non-tumor tissue in lung cancer. No cell sorting was done before RNA was extracted from the tissue. Three rounds of nested PCR, following a modified ARM-PCR protocol, produced the TCRbeta library. Using its own MiXCR run on the multiplex PCR reads, TCRdb lists one record per CDR3 protein. Of 78,000 or so distinct CDR3 sequences listed, 80% are singletons. Sequenced material: lung tumor tissue. The source of these receptors is a woman aged 45-59 years with non-small cell lung cancer.

The genes are TRBV6-1 and TRBJ1-2; weak D call: TRBD1 (6 bases). Germline V gene sequence: CDR1 MNHNS, CDR2 SASEGT. The V end lost 11 bases, the J end lost 1 base, and 17 bases lay between the germline ends. The CDR3 totals 14 residues. Written as DNA, the CDR3 is TGTGCCGCCGGGGGGGGCACAGTTAACTATGGCTACACCTTC. This encodes CAAGGGTVNYGYTF.

To note about this clonotype: The junction does not match germline at one end; this may be a read error. The V gene is TRBV12-3 or TRBV12-4, the J gene TRBJ2-3; D tentatively fits TRBD1 or TRBD2 (5 bases each). The CDR3 extends over 14 amino acids. Here the CDR3 reads CACSAGAIIDTQYF. CDR3 coding DNA: TGTGCCTGCAGTGCCGGGGCGATCATAGATACGCAGTATTTT.

Concerning this clonotype: A read error is possible here, since a much larger clone lies one base away. Here the CDR3 omits its conserved ending phenylalanine or tryptophan, so a read error is the likely source. The V call is TRBV23-1, the J call TRBJ2-5, with 10 bases aligning to TRBD1. TRBV23-1 is sorted into the ORF group, with uncertain function. This CDR3 region has 15 residues. V was pared by 2 bases and J by 4 bases, with 4 bases of the junction left unmatched. Written as DNA, the CDR3 is TGCGCCAGCAGTCAAGGTGACAGGGGGCGAGAGACCCAGTACTTG. It encodes CASSQGDRGRETQYL.

About this clonotype: A read error is likely, as this CDR3 ends without the conserved phenylalanine or tryptophan. The CDR3 region is CASSGSGYEQYS. For the CDR3, the DNA is TGTGCCAGTAGCGGGAGTGGGTACGAGCAGTACTCC. The chain uses TRBV19 and TRBJ2-7; weak D call: TRBD2 (6 bases). The V gene lost 6 bases and the J gene lost 4 bases, with 10 bases spanning the gap. Germline loops: CDR1 LNHDA, CDR2 SQIVND (reference sequence). The CDR3 totals 12 residues.

The gene calls are TRBV4-1 and TRBJ2-1; 12 bases match TRBD1. The J call may be in error: the DNA end matches TRBJ2-7 better. Germline V gene sequence: CDR1 MGHRA, CDR2 YSYEKL. This CDR3 contains 14 residues. The DNA of the CDR3 is TGCGCCAGCAACCAGGGACAGGGGGCGCATGAGCAGTACTTC. It yields the protein CASNQGQGAHEQYF.